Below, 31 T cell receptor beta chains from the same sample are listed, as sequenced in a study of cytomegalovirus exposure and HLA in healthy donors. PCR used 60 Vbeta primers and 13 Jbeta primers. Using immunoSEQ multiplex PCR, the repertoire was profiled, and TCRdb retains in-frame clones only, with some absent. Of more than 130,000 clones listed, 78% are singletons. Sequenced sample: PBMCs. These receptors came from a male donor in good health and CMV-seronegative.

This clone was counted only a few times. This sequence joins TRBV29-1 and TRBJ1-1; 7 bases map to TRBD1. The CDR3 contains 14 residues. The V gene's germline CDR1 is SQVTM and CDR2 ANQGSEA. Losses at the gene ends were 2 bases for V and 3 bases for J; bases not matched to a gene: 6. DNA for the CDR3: TGCAGCGTTGAAAATGACAGGGAGTACACTGAAGCTTTCTTT. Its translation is CSVENDREYTEAFF.

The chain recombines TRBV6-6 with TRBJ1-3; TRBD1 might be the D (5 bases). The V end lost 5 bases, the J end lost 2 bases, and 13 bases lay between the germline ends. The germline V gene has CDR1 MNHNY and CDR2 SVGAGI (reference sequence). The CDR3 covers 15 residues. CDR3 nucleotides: TGTGCCAGCAGTCGGGCCGGGGGGGCTGGAAACACCATATATTTT. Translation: CASSRAGGAGNTIYF.

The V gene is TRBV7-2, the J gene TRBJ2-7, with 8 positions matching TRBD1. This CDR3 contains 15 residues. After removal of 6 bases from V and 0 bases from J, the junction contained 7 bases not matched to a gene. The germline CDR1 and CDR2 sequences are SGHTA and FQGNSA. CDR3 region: CASRRQGPSSYEQYF. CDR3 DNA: TGTGCCAGCAGACGACAGGGGCCCAGCTCCTACGAGCAGTACTTC.

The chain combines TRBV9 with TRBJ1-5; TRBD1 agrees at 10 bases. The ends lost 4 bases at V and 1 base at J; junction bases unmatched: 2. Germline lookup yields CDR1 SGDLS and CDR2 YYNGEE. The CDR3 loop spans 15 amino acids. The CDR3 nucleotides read TGTGCCAGCAGCACGGGACAGGGGAGCAATCAGCCCCAGCATTTT. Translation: CASSTGQGSNQPQHF.

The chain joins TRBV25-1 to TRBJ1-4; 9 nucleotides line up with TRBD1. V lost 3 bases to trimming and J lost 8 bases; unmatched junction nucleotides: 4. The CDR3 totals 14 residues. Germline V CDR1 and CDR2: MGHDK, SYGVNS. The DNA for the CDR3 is TGTGCCAGCAGTGAGTACAGGGGGCGAGAAAAACTGTTTTTT. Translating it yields CASSEYRGREKLFF.

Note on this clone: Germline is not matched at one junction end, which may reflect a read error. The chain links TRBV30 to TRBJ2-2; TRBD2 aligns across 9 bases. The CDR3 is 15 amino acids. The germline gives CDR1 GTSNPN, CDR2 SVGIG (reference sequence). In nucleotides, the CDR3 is TGTTCCTGGAGTAGGGCGGGAGGGGTCACCGGGGAGCTGTTTTTT. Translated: CSWSRAGGVTGELFF.

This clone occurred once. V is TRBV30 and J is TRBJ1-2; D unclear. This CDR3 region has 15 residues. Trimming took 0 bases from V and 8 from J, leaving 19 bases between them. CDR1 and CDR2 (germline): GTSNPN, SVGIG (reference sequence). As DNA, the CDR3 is TGTGCCTGGAGTGTACACGGTGGTCTGGCGGGGGGCTACACCTTC. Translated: CAWSVHGGLAGGYTF. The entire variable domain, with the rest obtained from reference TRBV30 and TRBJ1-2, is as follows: SQTIHQWPATLVQPVGSPLSLECTVEGTSNPNLYWYRQAAGRGLQLLFYSVGIGQISSEVPQNLSASRPQDRQFILSSKKLLLSDSGFYLCAWSVHGGLAGGYTFGSGTRLTVV.

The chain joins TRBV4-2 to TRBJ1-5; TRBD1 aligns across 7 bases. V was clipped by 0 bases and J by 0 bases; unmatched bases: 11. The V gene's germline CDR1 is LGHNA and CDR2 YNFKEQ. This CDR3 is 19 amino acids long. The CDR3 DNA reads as TGTGCCAGCAGCCAAGAAGGGGGACAGATGGTCTATAGCAATCAGCCCCAGCATTTT. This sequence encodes CASSQEGGQMVYSNQPQHF.

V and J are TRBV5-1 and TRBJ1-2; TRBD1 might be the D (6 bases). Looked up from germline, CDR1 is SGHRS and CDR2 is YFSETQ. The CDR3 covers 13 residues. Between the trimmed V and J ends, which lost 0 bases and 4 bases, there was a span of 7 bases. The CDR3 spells CASSLADSYGYTF. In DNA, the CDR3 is TGCGCCAGCAGCTTGGCGGACAGCTATGGCTACACCTTC.

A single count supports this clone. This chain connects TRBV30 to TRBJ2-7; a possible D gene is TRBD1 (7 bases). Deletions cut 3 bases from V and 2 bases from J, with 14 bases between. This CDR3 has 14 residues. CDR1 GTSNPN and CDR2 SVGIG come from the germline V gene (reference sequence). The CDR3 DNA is TGTGCCTGGAGCCGGGGCAGGGGGGCCTACGAGCAGTACTTC. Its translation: CAWSRGRGAYEQYF.

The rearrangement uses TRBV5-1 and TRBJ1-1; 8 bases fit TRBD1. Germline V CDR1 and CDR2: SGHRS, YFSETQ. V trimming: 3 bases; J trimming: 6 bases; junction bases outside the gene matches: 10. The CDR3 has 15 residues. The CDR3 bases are TGCGCCAGCAGCTCTATCGGACAGGGTTACGCTGAAGCTTTCTTT. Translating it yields CASSSIGQGYAEAFF.

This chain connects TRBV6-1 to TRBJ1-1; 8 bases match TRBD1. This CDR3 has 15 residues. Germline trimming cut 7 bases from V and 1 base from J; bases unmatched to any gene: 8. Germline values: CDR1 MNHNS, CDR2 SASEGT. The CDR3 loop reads CASNLQGVGNTEAFF. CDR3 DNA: TGTGCCAGCAACCTACAGGGGGTGGGGAACACTGAAGCTTTCTTT.

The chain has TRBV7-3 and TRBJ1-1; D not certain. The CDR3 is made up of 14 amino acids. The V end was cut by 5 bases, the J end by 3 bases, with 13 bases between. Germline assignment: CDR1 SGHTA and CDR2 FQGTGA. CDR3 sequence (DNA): TGTGCCAGCAGCCTAGGGAGGGATCACACTGAAGCTTTCTTT. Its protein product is CASSLGRDHTEAFF.

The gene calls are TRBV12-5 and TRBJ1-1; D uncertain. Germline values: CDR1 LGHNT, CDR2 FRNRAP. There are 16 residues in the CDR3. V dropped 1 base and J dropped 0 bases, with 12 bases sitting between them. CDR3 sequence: CASGLGKSILNTEAFF. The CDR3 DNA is TGTGCTAGTGGTTTGGGTAAGAGCATTTTGAACACTGAAGCTTTCTTT.

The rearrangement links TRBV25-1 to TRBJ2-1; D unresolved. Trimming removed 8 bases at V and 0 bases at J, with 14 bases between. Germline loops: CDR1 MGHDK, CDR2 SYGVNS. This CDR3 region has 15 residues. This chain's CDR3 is CASRIYGGSYNEQFF. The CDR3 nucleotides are TGTGCCAGCCGGATCTACGGCGGCTCCTACAATGAGCAGTTCTTC. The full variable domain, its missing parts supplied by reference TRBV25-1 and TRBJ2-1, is EADIYQTPRYLVIGTGKKITLECSQTMGHDKMYWYQQDPGMELHLIHYSYGVNSTEKGDLSSESTVSRIRTEHFPLTLESARPSHTSQYLCASRIYGGSYNEQFFGPGTRLTVL.

This CDR3 is CASSRISGALSYEQYF. DNA of the CDR3: TGTGCCAGCAGTAGGATTAGCGGGGCCCTCTCCTACGAGCAGTACTTC. V usage is TRBV27 and J usage is TRBJ2-7, with 8 bases identical to TRBD2. The CDR3 totals 16 residues. CDR1 and CDR2 (germline): MNHEY, SMNVEV (reference sequence). J gave up 0 bases and V 5 bases, and 9 bases lay outside the gene matches.

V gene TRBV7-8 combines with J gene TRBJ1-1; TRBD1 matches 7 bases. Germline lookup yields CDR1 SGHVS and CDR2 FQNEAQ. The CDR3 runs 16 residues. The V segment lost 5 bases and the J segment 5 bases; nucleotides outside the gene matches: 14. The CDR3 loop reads CASSPSLTGHGTEAFF. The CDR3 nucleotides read TGTGCCAGCAGCCCCTCCTTGACAGGGCATGGGACTGAAGCTTTCTTT.

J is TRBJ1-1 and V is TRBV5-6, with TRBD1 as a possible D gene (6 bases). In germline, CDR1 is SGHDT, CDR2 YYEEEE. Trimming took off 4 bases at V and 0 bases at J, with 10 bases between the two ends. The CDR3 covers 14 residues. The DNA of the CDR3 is TGTGCCAGCAGCCGCAGGGGAATGAACACTGAAGCTTTCTTT. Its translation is CASSRRGMNTEAFF.

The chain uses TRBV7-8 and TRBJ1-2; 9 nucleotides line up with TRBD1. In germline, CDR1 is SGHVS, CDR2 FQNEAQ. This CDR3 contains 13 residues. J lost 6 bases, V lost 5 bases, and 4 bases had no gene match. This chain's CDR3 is CASSRDRVDGYTF. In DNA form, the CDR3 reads TGTGCCAGCAGCCGGGACAGGGTAGATGGCTACACCTTC.

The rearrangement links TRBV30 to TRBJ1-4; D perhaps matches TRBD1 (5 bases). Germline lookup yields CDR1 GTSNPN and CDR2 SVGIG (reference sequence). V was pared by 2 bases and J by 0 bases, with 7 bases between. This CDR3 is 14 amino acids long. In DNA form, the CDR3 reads TGTGCCTGGAGTAAAGGGGCAACTAATGAAAAACTGTTTTTT. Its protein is CAWSKGATNEKLFF.

The CDR3 is CASKAWVMGFNEQFF. CDR3 nucleotide sequence: TGTGCCAGCAAAGCCTGGGTTATGGGCTTCAACGAGCAGTTCTTC. This chain joins TRBV6-4 and TRBJ2-1; D is unclear. This CDR3 comprises 15 residues. Trimming removed 7 bases at V and 10 bases at J, with 23 bases between. The germline gives CDR1 MRHNA, CDR2 SNTAGT.

The CDR3 here is CASSVPGTGTETQYF. As DNA, the CDR3 is TGTGCCAGCAGCGTCCCCGGGACAGGGACGGAGACCCAGTACTTC. The rearrangement uses TRBV9 and TRBJ2-5; TRBD1 aligns across 9 bases. Germline V gives CDR1 SGDLS, CDR2 YYNGEE. The length of the CDR3 is 15 residues. V shed 2 bases and J 5 bases; nucleotides not matched to a gene: 7.

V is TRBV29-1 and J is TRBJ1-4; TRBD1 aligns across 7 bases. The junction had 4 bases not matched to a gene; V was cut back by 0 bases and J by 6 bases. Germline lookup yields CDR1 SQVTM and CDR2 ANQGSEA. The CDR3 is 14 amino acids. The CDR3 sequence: CSVEDDRAHEKLFF. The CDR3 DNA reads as TGCAGCGTTGAAGATGACAGGGCTCATGAAAAACTGTTTTTT. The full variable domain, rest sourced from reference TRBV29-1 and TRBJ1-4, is SAVISQKPSRDICQRGTSLTIQCQVDSQVTMMFWYRQQPGQSLTLIATANQGSEATYESGFVIDKFPISRPNLTFSTLTVSNMSPEDSSIYLCSVEDDRAHEKLFFGSGTQLSVL.

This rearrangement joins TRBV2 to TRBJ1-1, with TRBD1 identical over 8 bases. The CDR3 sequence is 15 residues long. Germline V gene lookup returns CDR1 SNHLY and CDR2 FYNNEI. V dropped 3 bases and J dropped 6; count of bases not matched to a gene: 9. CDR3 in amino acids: CASSDNNRGGSEAFF. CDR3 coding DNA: TGTGCCAGCAGTGATAACAACAGGGGGGGATCTGAAGCTTTCTTT.

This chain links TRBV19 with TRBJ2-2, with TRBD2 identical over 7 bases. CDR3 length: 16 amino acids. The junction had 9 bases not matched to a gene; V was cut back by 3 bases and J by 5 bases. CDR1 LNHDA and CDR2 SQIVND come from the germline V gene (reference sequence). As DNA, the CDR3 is TGTGCCAGTAGTATCGGGGCGGGAGTCTCGACCGGGGAGCTGTTTTTT. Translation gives CASSIGAGVSTGELFF.

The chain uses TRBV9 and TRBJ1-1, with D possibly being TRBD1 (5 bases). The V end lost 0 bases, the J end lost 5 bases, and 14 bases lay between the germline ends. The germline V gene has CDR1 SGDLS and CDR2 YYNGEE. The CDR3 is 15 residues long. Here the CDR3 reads CASSVEAGRSTEAFF. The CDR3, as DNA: TGTGCCAGCAGCGTAGAGGCAGGGAGGTCAACTGAAGCTTTCTTT.

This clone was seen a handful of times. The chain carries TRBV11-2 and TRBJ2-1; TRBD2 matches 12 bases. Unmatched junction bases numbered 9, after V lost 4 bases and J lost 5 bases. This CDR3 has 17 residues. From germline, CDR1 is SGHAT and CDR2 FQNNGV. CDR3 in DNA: TGTGCCAGCAGCTGGGGGGCAGGACTAGCGGGAAACAATGAGCAGTTCTTC. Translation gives CASSWGAGLAGNNEQFF.

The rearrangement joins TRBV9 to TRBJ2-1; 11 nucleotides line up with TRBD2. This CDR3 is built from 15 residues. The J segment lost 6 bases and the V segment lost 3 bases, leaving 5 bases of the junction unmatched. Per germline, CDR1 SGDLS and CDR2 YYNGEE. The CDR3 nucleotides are TGTGCCAGCAGCGCCCCGGGACTAGCGGTCAATGAGCAGTTCTTC. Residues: CASSAPGLAVNEQFF.

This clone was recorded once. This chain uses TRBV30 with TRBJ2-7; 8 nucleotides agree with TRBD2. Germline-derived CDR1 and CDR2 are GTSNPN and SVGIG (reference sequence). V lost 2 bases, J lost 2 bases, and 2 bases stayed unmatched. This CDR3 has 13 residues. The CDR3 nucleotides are TGTGCCTGGAGTAACGGGAGGGCCTACGAGCAGTACTTC. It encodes CAWSNGRAYEQYF.

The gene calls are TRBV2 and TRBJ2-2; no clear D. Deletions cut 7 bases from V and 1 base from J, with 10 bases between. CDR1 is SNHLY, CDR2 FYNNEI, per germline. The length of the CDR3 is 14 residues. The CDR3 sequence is CASILQENTGELFF. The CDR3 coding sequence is TGTGCCAGCATACTACAAGAGAACACCGGGGAGCTGTTTTTT. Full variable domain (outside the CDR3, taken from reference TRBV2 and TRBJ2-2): EPEVTQTPSHQVTQMGQEVILRCVPISNHLYFYWYRQILGQKVEFLVSFYNNEISEKSEIFDDQFSVERPDGSNFTLKIRSTKLEDSAMYFCASILQENTGELFFGEGSRLTVL.

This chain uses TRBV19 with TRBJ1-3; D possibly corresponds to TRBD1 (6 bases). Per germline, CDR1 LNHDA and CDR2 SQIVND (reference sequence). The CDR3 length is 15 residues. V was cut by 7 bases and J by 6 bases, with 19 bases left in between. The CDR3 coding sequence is TGTGCCAGTATATCGGGACACGGAATGAAAAACACCATATATTTT. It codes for CASISGHGMKNTIYF.